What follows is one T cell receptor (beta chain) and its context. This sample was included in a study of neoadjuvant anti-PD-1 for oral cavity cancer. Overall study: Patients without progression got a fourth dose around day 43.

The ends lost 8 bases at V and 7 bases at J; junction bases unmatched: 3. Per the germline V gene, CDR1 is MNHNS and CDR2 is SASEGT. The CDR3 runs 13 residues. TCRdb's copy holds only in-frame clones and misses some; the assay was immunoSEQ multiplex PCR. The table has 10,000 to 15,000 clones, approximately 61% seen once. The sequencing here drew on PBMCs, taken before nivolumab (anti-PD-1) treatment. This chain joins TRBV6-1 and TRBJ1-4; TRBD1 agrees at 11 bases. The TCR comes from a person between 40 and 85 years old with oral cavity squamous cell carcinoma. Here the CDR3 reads CASEDRGREKLFF. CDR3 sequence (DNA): TGTGCCAGCGAGGACAGGGGGCGTGAAAAACTGTTTTTT.